A single sample is the source of the 4 T cell receptor beta chains below, sequenced in a study of T cell changes during pregnancy in multiple sclerosis. The table came from immunoSEQ multiplex PCR; TCRdb's copy has only in-frame clones and leaves some out. The sample has some 100,000 clones; approximately 90% are singletons. Material: peripheral blood, obtained in the second trimester of pregnancy. The receptors were sampled from a female donor with multiple sclerosis, enrolled in a pregnancy study.

The gene calls are TRBV5-1 and TRBJ2-5; TRBD1 is a possible D gene (5 bases). This CDR3 contains 12 residues. Trimming removed 4 bases at V and 4 bases at J, with 8 bases between. CDR1 SGHRS and CDR2 YFSETQ come from the germline V gene. The CDR3 DNA sequence: TGCGCCAGCAGCGCGCAGGGAGAGACCCAGTACTTC. Translation: CASSAQGETQYF.

This chain uses TRBV30 with TRBJ2-7; possible D gene TRBD2, 5 bases. This CDR3 has 14 residues. V was trimmed by 2 bases and J by 2 bases, leaving 13 bases between them. Germline loops: CDR1 GTSNPN, CDR2 SVGIG (reference sequence). The CDR3 DNA sequence: TGTGCCTGGAGTCACCCCGGGGTTGCCTACGAGCAGTACTTC. This codes for CAWSHPGVAYEQYF.

DNA for the CDR3: TGTGCCAGCAGCCCACGTCCCGGGACAGTGAACACTGAAGCTTTCTTT. Protein sequence: CASSPRPGTVNTEAFF. V is TRBV7-6 and J is TRBJ1-1; 7 bases match TRBD1. The V segment lost 5 bases and the J segment 0 bases; nucleotides outside the gene matches: 9. Germline V gene sequence: CDR1 SGHVS, CDR2 FNYEAQ. The CDR3 has 16 amino acids.

The chain links TRBV5-1 to TRBJ2-7, with D possibly matching TRBD2 (6 bases). The CDR3 extends over 15 amino acids. Germline CDR1 is SGHRS and CDR2 is YFSETQ. V dropped 0 bases and J dropped 0 bases, with 10 bases sitting between them. CDR3 amino acids: CASSLGGILSYEQYF. CDR3 coding DNA: TGCGCCAGCAGCTTGGGCGGGATACTCTCCTACGAGCAGTACTTC.